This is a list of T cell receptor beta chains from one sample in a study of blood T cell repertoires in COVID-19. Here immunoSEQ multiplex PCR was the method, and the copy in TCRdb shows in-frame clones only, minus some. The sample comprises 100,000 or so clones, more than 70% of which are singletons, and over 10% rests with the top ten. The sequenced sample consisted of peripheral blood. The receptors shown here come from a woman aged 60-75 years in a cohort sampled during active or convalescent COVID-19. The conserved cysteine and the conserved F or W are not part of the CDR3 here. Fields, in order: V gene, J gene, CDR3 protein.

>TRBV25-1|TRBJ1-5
ASSEFGNQPQH
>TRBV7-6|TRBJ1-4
ASSMDRNEKLF
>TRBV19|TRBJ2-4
ASSIRAKNIQY
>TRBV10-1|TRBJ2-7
ASSESVRGEQY
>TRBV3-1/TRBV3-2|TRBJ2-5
ASSQAGLAGAYQETQY
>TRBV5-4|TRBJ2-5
ASSLDRGPQETQY
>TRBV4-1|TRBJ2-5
ASSQESTEGWGKTQY
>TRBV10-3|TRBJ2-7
ASRDYAYEQY
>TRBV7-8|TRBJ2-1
ASSAGELAGVTNEQF
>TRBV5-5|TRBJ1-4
ASSWRVAGTGTEKLF
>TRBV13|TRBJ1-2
ASSLDRGYDGYT
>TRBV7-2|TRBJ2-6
ASSLGRAGANVLT
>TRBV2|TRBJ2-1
ASRRRGGDNGQF
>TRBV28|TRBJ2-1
ASRLGLAGPQEQF
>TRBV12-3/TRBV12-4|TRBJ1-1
ASSHPAATEAF
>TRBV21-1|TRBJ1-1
ASSKAMAGGLDNTEAF
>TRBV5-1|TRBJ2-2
ASSPRRRENTGELF
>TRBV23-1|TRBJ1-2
ASSRLFFGYT
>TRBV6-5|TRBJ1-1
ASSSDRGKGDTEAF
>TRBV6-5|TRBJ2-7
ASEQGAAYEQY
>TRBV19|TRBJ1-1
ASSIPRVSNTEAF
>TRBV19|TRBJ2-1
ATGLAGYNEQF
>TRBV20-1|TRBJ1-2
SARVAGGYT
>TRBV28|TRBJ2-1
ASRLAGDNEQF
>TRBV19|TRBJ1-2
ASRHGTGANYGYT
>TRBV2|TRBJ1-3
ASSSGQFGNTIY
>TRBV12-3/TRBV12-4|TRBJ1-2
ASSLAAYGYT
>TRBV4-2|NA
ASSQALAGGPHEQY
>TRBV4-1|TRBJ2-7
ASSPSQSRGGYEQY
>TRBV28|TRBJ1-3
ASIFGTGTGNTIY
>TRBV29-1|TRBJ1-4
SCKGQGREKLF
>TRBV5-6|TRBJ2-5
ASSVAGEGETQY
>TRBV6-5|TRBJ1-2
ASGYRNRNYGYT
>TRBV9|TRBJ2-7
ASSVGATEAYEQY
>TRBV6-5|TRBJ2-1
ASHLDRGHEQF
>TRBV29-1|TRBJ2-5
SGTGLETQY
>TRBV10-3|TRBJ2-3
AIMPSWGSGLADTQY
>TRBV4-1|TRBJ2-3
ASSQLPGQVTDTQY
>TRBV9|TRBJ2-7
ASSARTGAYEQY
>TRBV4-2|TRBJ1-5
ASSSTGDSNQPQH
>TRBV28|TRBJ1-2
ASYVPGQQGLNYGYT
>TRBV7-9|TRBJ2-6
ASSSLNSGANVLT
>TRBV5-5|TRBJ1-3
ASSLGASGNTIY
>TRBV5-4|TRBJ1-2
ASTVGGTFYGYT
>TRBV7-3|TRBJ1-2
ASSPTGTEVYGYT
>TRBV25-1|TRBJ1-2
ASSESGTLYGYT
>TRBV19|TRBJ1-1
ASSYRQGARNTEAF
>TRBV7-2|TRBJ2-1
ASRLIAGSYNEQF
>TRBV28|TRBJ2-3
ASSSPSTDTQY
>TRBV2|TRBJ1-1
ASSVNGRGAF
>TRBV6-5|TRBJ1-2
ASSTGEVYGYT
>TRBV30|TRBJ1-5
AWSVNRDSLYSNQPQH
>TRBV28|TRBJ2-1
ASSSPSSGVLPAANEQF
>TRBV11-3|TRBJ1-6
ASSLQGPNSPLH
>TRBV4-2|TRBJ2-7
ASSPQTSGSPEQY
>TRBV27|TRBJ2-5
ASSLLSRGGETQY
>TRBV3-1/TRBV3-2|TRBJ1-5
ASSQGYQGWINQPQH
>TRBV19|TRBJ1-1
ASSINSGFVTEAF
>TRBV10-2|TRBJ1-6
ARPTTGQGGANSPLH